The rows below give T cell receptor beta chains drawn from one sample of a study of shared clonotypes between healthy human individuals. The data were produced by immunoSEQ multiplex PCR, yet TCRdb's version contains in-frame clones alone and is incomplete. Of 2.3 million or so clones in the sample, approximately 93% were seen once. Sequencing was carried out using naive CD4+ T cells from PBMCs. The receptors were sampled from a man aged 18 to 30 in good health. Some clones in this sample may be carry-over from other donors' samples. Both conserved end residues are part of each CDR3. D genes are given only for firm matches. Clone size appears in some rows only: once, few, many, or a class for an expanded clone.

TGCGCCAGCAGCCCCGGACAGCGCTCTGGAAACACCATATATTTT,CASSPGQRSGNTIYF,TRBJ1-3,-,-,TRBV5-1
TGTGCCAGTAGTCCCCGGGGGCGGACCGACTACGAGCAGTACTTC,CASSPRGRTDYEQYF,TRBJ2-7,-,-,TRBV19
TGTGCCAGCAGCTTGGCTGGGAATAGCAATCAGCCCCAGCATTTT,CASSLAGNSNQPQHF,TRBJ1-5,-,-,TRBV5-8
TGTGCCAGCACCAATACTCGGGGGGGCCAAGCTTTCTTT,CASTNTRGGQAFF,TRBJ1-1,-,-,TRBV28
TGTGCCAGCAGGAAGGGGGATAGCAATCAGCCCCAGCATTTT,CASRKGDSNQPQHF,TRBJ1-5,-,-,TRBV6-1
TGTGCCAGCAGCCGGGAGGGGAATCAGCCCCAGCATTTT,CASSREGNQPQHF,TRBJ1-5,-,-,TRBV7-9
TGTGCCAGCAGTTACGCTGGGGCAATTTACAATGAGCAGTTCTTC,CASSYAGAIYNEQFF,TRBJ2-1,-,-,TRBV27
TGTGCCAGCAGCCCCCCCTGGGGACAGAGCCTCCAAGAGACCCAGTACTTC,CASSPPWGQSLQETQYF,TRBJ2-5,-,TRBD1,TRBV7-9
TGCGCCAGCAGCCCAGACCCGACAGGGGCCGGTAATGAAAAACTGTTTTTT,CASSPDPTGAGNEKLFF,TRBJ1-4,-,TRBD1,TRBV5-1
TGCGCCAGCAGCTTGGGGGACCTTGGGGGAAATGAAAAACTGTTTTTT,CASSLGDLGGNEKLFF,TRBJ1-4,-,-,TRBV5-1
TGTGCCAGCAGGAGAACAGGGATGAATTCACCCCTCCACTTT,CASRRTGMNSPLHF,TRBJ1-6,-,-,TRBV28
TGTGCCAGCAGCACCGGACAGAATTCACCCCTCCACTTT,CASSTGQNSPLHF,TRBJ1-6,-,-,TRBV5-4
TGTGCCAGCAGTTTACAGGGACTACTTGCGGCTTTCTTT,CASSLQGLLAAFF,TRBJ1-1,-,-,TRBV28
TGTGCCTGGAGTTTGGGGGGTCTGTACACCGGGGAGCTGTTTTTT,CAWSLGGLYTGELFF,TRBJ2-2,-,-,TRBV30
TGTGCCAGCAGCCGCATCCCCGGGACAGCCAACACCGGGGAGCTGTTTTTT,CASSRIPGTANTGELFF,TRBJ2-2,-,TRBD1,TRBV7-2
TGTGCCAGCAGCCCTCACCCTAGCTCTGGCCTGTCTGAGACCCAGTACTTC,CASSPHPSSGLSETQYF,TRBJ2-5,-,-,TRBV7-9
TGCGCCACCAAGAAGGAACCAAACACCGGGGAGCTGTTTTTT,CATKKEPNTGELFF,TRBJ2-2,-,-,TRBV5-1
TGTGCCAGCAGCGTAGGAAGACTTGGGGCCAACGTCCTGACTTTC,CASSVGRLGANVLTF,TRBJ2-6,-,-,TRBV9
TGTGCCAGCAGTGAAGCTGGGAGAACTGAAGCTTTCTTT,CASSEAGRTEAFF,TRBJ1-1,-,-,TRBV6-1
TGTGCCAGCAGCTGGTCGACAGGGACTGAATACGAGCAGTACTTC,CASSWSTGTEYEQYF,TRBJ2-7,-,-,TRBV5-4
TGTGCCAGCAGCTTGACTAGCGCAGACAATGAGCAGTTCTTC,CASSLTSADNEQFF,TRBJ2-1,-,TRBD2,TRBV7-9
TGTGCCAGTAGTATTGGGTTCGACAATGAGCAGTTCTTC,CASSIGFDNEQFF,TRBJ2-1,few,-,TRBV19
TGTGCCAGCAGTTCACAGGGTACTCAGCCCCAGCATTTT,CASSSQGTQPQHF,TRBJ1-5,once,-,TRBV6-1
TGTGCCAGCAGCTGGCGACTAGCGGGTGGCTACAATGAGCAGTTCTTC,CASSWRLAGGYNEQFF,TRBJ2-1,-,TRBD2,TRBV9
TGTGCCAGCAGTTTATCGGGGGTTCAGACCCAGTACTTC,CASSLSGVQTQYF,TRBJ2-5,-,-,TRBV28
TGTGCCTGGAGGAATCTAGCGGGAGGGGGGTACAATGAGCAGTTCTTC,CAWRNLAGGGYNEQFF,TRBJ2-1,-,TRBD2,TRBV30
TGTGCCAGCAGCCTGGATCCAGTTCCCCAGGCTGAAGCTTTCTTT,CASSLDPVPQAEAFF,TRBJ1-1,-,-,TRBV7-3
TGTGCCAGCAGTGAAGAGGTCCGTTACACTGAAGCTTTCTTT,CASSEEVRYTEAFF,TRBJ1-1,-,-,TRBV6-1